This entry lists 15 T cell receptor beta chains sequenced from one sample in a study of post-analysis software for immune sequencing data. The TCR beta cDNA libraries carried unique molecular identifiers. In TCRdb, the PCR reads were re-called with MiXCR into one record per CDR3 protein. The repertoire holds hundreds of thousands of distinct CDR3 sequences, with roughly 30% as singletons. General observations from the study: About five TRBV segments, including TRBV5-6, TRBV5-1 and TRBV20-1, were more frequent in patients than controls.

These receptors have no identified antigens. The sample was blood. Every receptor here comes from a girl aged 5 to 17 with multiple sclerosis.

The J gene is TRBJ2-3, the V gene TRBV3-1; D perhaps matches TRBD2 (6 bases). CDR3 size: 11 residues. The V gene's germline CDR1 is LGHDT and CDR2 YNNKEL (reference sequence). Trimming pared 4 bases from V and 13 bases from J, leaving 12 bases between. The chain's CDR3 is CASSRGSGEYF. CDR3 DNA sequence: TGTGCCAGCAGCCGGGGTAGCGGAGAGTATTTT.

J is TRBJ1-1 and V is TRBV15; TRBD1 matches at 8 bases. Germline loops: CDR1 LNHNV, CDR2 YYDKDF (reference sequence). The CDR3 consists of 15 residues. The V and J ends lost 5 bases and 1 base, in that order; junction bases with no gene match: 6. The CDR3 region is CATSGRTGKNTEAFF. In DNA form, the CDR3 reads TGTGCCACCAGCGGGAGGACAGGGAAGAACACTGAAGCTTTCTTT.

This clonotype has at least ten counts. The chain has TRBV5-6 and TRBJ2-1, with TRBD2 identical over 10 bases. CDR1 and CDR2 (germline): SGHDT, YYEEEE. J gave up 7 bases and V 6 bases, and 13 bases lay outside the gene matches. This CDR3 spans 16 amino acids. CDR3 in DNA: TGTGCCAGCACCCCGGATCTAGCGGGAGAGTGGAATGAGCAGTTCTTC. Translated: CASTPDLAGEWNEQFF.

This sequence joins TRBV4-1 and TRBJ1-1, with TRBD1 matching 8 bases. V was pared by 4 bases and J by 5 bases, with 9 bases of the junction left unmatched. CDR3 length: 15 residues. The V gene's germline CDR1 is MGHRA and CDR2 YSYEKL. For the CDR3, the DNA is TGCGCCAGCAGCCGACAGGGGACGGGCGGGACTGAAGCTTTCTTT. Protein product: CASSRQGTGGTEAFF.

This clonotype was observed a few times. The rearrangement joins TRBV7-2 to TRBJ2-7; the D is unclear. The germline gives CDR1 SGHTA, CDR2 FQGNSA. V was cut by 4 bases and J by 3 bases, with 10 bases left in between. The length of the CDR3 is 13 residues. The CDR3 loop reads CASSWSRNYEQYF. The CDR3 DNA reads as TGTGCCAGCAGCTGGTCTAGGAACTACGAGCAGTACTTC.

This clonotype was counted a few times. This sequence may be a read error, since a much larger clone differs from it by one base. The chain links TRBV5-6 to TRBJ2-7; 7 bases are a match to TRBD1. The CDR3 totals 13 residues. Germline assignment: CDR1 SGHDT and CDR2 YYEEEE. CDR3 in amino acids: CAGSPTGIYEQYF. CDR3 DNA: TGTGCCGGCAGCCCGACAGGGATCTACGAGCAGTACTTC.

The CDR3 coding sequence is TGCAGTGCTAGATCGGAGGCTAGCGGGAGGTTTGAGCAGTTCTTC. Amino acids: CSARSEASGRFEQFF. This chain joins TRBV20-1 and TRBJ2-1; TRBD2 aligns across 11 bases. Per the germline V gene, CDR1 is DFQATT and CDR2 is SNEGSKA (reference sequence). Trimming took 2 bases from V and 9 from J; bases not matched to a gene: 9. The CDR3 runs 15 residues.

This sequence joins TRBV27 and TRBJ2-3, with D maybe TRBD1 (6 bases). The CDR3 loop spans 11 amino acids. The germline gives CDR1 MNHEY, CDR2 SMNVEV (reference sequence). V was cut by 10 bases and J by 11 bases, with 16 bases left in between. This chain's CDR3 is CATRTGTRQYF. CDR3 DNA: TGTGCCACAAGGACCGGGACACGGCAGTATTTT.

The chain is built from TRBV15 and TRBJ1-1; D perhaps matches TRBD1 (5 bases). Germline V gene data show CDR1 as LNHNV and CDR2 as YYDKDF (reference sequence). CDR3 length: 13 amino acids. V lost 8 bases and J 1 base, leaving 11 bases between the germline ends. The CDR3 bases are TGTGCCACCGCGGGGGGGTGGAACACTGAAGCTTTCTTT. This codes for CATAGGWNTEAFF.

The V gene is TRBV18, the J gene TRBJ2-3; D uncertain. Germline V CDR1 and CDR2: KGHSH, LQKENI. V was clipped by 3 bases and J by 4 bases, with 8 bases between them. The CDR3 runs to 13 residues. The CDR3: CASSPPVADTQYF. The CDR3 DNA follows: TGTGCCAGCTCACCGCCCGTAGCAGATACGCAGTATTTT.

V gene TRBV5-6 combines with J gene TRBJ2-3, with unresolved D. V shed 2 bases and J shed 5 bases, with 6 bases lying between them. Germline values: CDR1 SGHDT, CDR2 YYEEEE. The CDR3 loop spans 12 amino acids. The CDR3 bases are TGTGCCAGCAGCTTATTGCTAGATACGCAGTATTTT. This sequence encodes CASSLLLDTQYF.

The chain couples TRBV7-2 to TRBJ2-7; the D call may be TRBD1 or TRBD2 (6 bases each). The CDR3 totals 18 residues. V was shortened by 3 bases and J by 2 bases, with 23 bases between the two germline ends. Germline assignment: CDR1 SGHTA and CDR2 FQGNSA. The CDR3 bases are TGTGCCAGCAGCTTGGGAGGAATCGGGGGCCAGTACCCCTACGAGCAGTACTTC. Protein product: CASSLGGIGGQYPYEQYF.

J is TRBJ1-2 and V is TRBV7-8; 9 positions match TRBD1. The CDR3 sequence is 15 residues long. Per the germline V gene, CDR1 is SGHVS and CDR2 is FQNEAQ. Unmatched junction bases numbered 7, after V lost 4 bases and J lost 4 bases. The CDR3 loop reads CASSSGTGPSYGYTF. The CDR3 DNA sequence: TGTGCCAGCAGCTCGGGGACAGGGCCTTCCTATGGCTACACCTTC.

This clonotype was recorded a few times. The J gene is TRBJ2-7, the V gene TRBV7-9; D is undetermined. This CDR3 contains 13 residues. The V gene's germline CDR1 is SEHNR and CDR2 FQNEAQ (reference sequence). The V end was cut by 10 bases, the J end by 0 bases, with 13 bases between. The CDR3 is CAIERTVSYEQYF. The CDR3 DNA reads TGTGCCATCGAACGGACCGTCTCCTACGAGCAGTACTTC.

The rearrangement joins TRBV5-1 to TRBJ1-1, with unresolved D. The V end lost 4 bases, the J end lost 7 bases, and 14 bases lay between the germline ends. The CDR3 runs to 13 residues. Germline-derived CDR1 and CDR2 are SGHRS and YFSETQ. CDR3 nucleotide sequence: TGCGCCAGCAGCCTCGATCACGCCGATGAAGCTTTCTTT. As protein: CASSLDHADEAFF.